The rows below give T cell receptor beta chains drawn from one sample of a study of CD8+CD57+ T cells in acquired aplastic anemia. Each CDR3 protein is one row after TCRdb ran MiXCR on the reads. The sample records 50,000 to 65,000 distinct CDR3 sequences, 55% to 70% being singletons. Sequences were obtained from sorted CD4+, CD8+, or CD8+CD57+ T cells (not recorded which) from PBMCs. These receptors were obtained from a human donor with aplastic anemia. The CDR3 runs from the conserved cysteine through the conserved F or W. The D gene is left open where the match is weak. A clone size is listed for some rows: how often the clone was seen (once, few, many), or a class if it is expanded.

TRBJ1-1 | TRBV5-5 | once | - | CASSLRQGSMNTEAFF | TGTGCCAGCAGCTTGAGGCAGGGGAGCATGAACACTGAAGCTTTCTTT
TRBJ2-7 | TRBV19 | - | - | CASSIDLGDHEQYF | TGTGCCAGTAGTATAGATCTGGGGGACCACGAGCAGTACTTC
TRBJ1-5 | TRBV4-2 | - | TRBD1 | CASSQDRDQPQHF | TGTGCCAGCAGCCAGGACAGGGACCAGCCCCAGCATTTT
TRBJ1-5 | TRBV5-5 | many | TRBD1 | CASSLGDRVFSSNQPQHF | TGTGCCAGCAGCTTAGGGGACAGGGTATTTTCCAGCAATCAGCCCCAGCATTTT
TRBJ1-6 | TRBV10-3 | few | - | CAARSSSYNSPLHF | TGTGCCGCCCGGTCCAGCTCCTATAATTCACCCCTCCACTTT
TRBJ1-5 | TRBV4-1 | few | TRBD1 | CASSVRQGANQPQHF | TGCGCCAGCAGCGTTAGACAGGGGGCGAATCAGCCCCAGCATTTT
TRBJ2-7 | TRBV10-3 | - | - | CAISEMGRTYEQYF | TGTGCCATCAGTGAAATGGGGAGAACCTACGAGCAGTACTTC
TRBJ1-2 | TRBV2 | - | TRBD1 | CASRTGTGLSYGYTF | TGTGCCAGCAGAACCGGGACAGGGCTTAGCTATGGCTACACCTTC
TRBJ1-2 | TRBV6-5 | many | - | CASSYQISGLRGYTF | TGTGCCAGCAGTTACCAAATTTCAGGCCTCCGGGGGTACACCTTC
TRBJ2-5 | TRBV19 | - | TRBD2 | CATQLGLASETQYF | TGTGCCACCCAACTAGGACTAGCTTCGGAGACCCAGTACTTC
TRBJ2-7 | TRBV19 | - | TRBD1 | CASSSGTGVYEQYF | TGTGCCAGTAGTTCCGGGACAGGGGTCTACGAGCAGTACTTC
TRBJ1-6 | TRBV25-1 | - | - | CASTQSTGNSPLHF | TGTGCCAGCACCCAATCAACGGGGAATTCACCCCTCCACTTT
TRBJ2-1 | TRBV19 | - | TRBD1 | CASPATGRREQFF | TGTGCCAGTCCCGCGACAGGGAGACGGGAGCAGTTCTTC
TRBJ2-7 | TRBV2 | once | - | CASRDRPSEFLTEQYF | TGTGCCAGCAGAGACCGCCCGTCAGAGTTCCTCACCGAGCAGTACTTC
TRBJ2-7 | TRBV19 | - | TRBD2 | CASSMPGGGSNEQYF | TGTGCCAGTAGTATGCCCGGCGGGGGGAGCAACGAGCAGTACTTC
TRBJ1-1 | TRBV25-1 | many | - | CASSPGEINTEAFF | TGTGCCAGCAGCCCAGGGGAAATAAACACTGAAGCTTTCTTT
TRBJ2-5 | TRBV10-3 | - | TRBD1 | CAISGGRQGQETQCF | TGTGCCATCAGTGGGGGGAGACAGGGACAAGAGACCCAGTGCTTC
TRBJ2-5 | TRBV2 | - | - | CASGRASVGETQYF | TGTGCCAGCGGCCGCGCCAGCGTGGGAGAGACCCAGTACTTC
TRBJ1-6 | TRBV7-2 | - | - | CASRRENYNSPLHF | TGTGCCAGCCGACGGGAAAACTATAATTCACCCCTCCACTTT
TRBJ2-6 | TRBV28 | many | - | CASSLEDSGANVLTF | TGTGCCAGCAGTTTGGAAGATTCTGGGGCCAACGTCCTGACTTTC
TRBJ2-1 | TRBV24-1 | - | - | CATSEDGHANEQFF | TGTGCCACCAGTGAGGATGGACACGCTAATGAGCAGTTCTTC
TRBJ1-3 | TRBV24-1 | - | - | CATSDYGRHGIYF | TGTGCCACCAGTGATTATGGGCGGCATGGCATATATTTT
TRBJ2-7 | TRBV19 | few | TRBD2 | CASSSSGVNEQYF | TGTGCCAGTAGTTCTAGCGGGGTCAACGAGCAGTACTTC
TRBJ1-1 | TRBV19 | many | - | CASSIDLFGMNTEAFF | TGTGCCAGTAGTATAGATCTTTTTGGGATGAACACTGAAGCTTTCTTT
TRBJ2-7 | TRBV7-9 | - | TRBD2 | CASSIGLAGASGQYF | TGTGCCAGCAGCATCGGACTAGCGGGGGCCTCCGGGCAGTACTTC
TRBJ1-5 | TRBV6-1 | many | TRBD1 | CASSESGTGDQPQHF | TGTGCCAGCAGTGAATCCGGGACAGGGGACCAGCCCCAGCATTTT
TRBJ2-3 | TRBV7-9 | many | - | CASSFGGDTQYF | TGTGCCAGCAGCTTCGGAGGAGATACGCAGTATTTT
TRBJ2-5 | TRBV9 | many | - | CASSLEARQETQYF | TGTGCCAGCAGCCTAGAGGCCAGACAAGAGACCCAGTACTTC
TRBJ1-6 | TRBV7-2 | - | - | CASSLYQPLTLHF | TGTGCCAGCAGCTTATATCAGCCACTGACCCTCCACTTT
TRBJ1-6 | TRBV10-3 | - | - | CAISDPEKTGLHF | TGTGCCATCAGTGACCCGGAAAAGACAGGCCTCCACTTT
TRBJ2-2 | TRBV24-1 | - | - | CATSDPSYTGELFF | TGTGCCACCAGTGACCCGAGTTACACCGGGGAGCTGTTTTTT
TRBJ2-3 | TRBV11-1 | - | TRBD2 | CASSSSGTSTDTQYF | TGTGCCAGCAGTTCGAGCGGGACTAGCACAGATACGCAGTATTTT
TRBJ2-1 | TRBV30 | few | TRBD2 | CDVSGGGFGEQFF | TGTGACGTGTCGGGGGGGGGCTTCGGGGAGCAGTTCTTC
TRBJ1-1 | TRBV9 | - | - | CASSVSHTEAFF | TGTGCCAGCAGCGTATCACACACTGAAGCTTTCTTT
TRBJ1-2 | TRBV19 | - | - | CASSPQAVIGF | TGTGCCAGCAGCCCGCAGGCGGTAATAGGCTTC
TRBJ1-4 | TRBV20-1 | - | - | CSARDRLTNEKLFF | TGCAGTGCTAGAGATAGACTGACGAATGAAAAACTGTTTTTT
TRBJ1-1 | TRBV19 | - | TRBD1 | CASSLRTGTEAFF | TGTGCCAGTAGTTTAAGGACAGGGACTGAAGCTTTCTTT
TRBJ1-5 | TRBV12-3/TRBV12-4 | many | TRBD1 | CASSLATGGDQPQHF | TGTGCCAGCAGTTTAGCAACAGGGGGCGATCAGCCCCAGCATTTT
TRBJ2-5 | TRBV25-1 | many | - | CASSELPDLETQYF | TGTGCCAGCAGTGAATTACCAGACCTAGAGACCCAGTACTTC
TRBJ1-2 | TRBV9 | many | TRBD1 | CASSNSGTGDANYGYTF | TGTGCCAGTTCCAACTCCGGGACAGGGGACGCGAACTATGGCTACACCTTC
TRBJ2-7 | TRBV29-1 | - | TRBD2 | CSVEAGDPYEQYF | TGCAGCGTTGAGGCGGGGGATCCCTACGAGCAGTACTTC
TRBJ1-2 | TRBV24-1 | - | - | CATTKVNSNYGYTF | TGTGCCACCACCAAGGTAAACTCTAACTATGGCTACACCTTC
TRBJ1-5 | TRBV24-1 | once | - | CATSLTGNQPQHF | TGTGCCACCAGTTTGACCGGTAATCAGCCCCAGCATTTT
TRBJ2-1 | TRBV7-9 | many | - | CASSASSYNEQFF | TGTGCCAGCAGCGCCAGCTCCTACAATGAGCAGTTCTTC
TRBJ2-1 | TRBV6-5 | many | - | CASSYAGLGDEQFF | TGTGCCAGCAGTTACGCGGGGTTGGGGGATGAGCAGTTCTTC
TRBJ1-1 | TRBV5-1 | many | - | CASSVTWTLNTEAFF | TGCGCCAGCAGCGTAACGTGGACACTGAACACTGAAGCTTTCTTT
TRBJ2-5 | TRBV15 | medium-sized | - | CATSPEKVRGETQYF | TGTGCCACCAGCCCAGAGAAGGTTCGAGGCGAGACCCAGTACTTC
TRBJ2-1 | TRBV11-2 | - | TRBD2 | CASSGGGLAAYNEQFF | TGTGCCAGCAGCGGGGGGGGACTAGCGGCATACAATGAGCAGTTCTTC
TRBJ1-4 | TRBV11-2 | many | - | CASSLDWGATNEKLFF | TGTGCCAGCAGCTTAGATTGGGGAGCAACTAATGAAAAACTGTTTTTT
TRBJ2-7 | TRBV11-2 | - | TRBD1 | CASSPVRQGGFHEQYF | TGTGCCAGCAGCCCAGTCAGACAGGGGGGTTTCCACGAGCAGTACTTC
TRBJ1-2 | TRBV10-3 | medium-sized | - | CAISESRWGINYGYTF | TGTGCCATCAGTGAGTCGAGGTGGGGGATCAACTATGGCTACACCTTC
TRBJ1-1 | TRBV2 | - | - | CASSPQALNTEAFF | TGTGCCAGCAGTCCCCAGGCTCTGAACACTGAAGCTTTCTTT